This entry features one T cell receptor beta chain sequence. The antigen is unknown. This specimen belongs to a study of CD8+ T cells in alopecia areata. Study-level information: Oral tofacitinib (5 to 10 mg twice daily) was administered to treated patients. Study observations and caveats: There were also resident alphabeta T cells of normal skin sequenced in scalp samples.

Sequencing templates came from extracted RNA that was reverse transcribed into cDNA. Method: immunoSEQ multiplex PCR; TCRdb's copy keeps in-frame clones and lacks some. The table lists around 200,000 clones, around 63% of them singletons. V shed 1 base and J 5 bases; nucleotides not matched to a gene: 9. Looked up from germline, CDR1 is LGHNA and CDR2 is YSLEER. This CDR3 comprises 17 residues. This sequence joins TRBV4-3 and TRBJ2-3; 10 bases are shared with TRBD2. The sequence derives from a human donor with alopecia areata. Sequences were derived from CD4+ T cells sorted from blood, sampled at week 0. CDR3 protein: CASSQGASGGAGDTQYF. The DNA for the CDR3 is TGCGCCAGCAGCCAAGGGGCCAGCGGGGGGGCCGGAGATACGCAGTATTTT.